This T cell receptor (beta chain) comes out of a study of shared clonotypes between healthy human individuals. The split of CD4+ cells yielded CD45RA+ naive and CD45RA-negative memory subsets. Generated by immunoSEQ multiplex PCR, the TCRdb table keeps only in-frame clones and is missing some. The repertoire holds roughly 2.5 million clones, with over 85% as singletons. Trimming removed 3 bases from V and 3 bases from J; junction bases left unmatched: 11. There are 17 residues in the CDR3. Germline V gives CDR1 KGHSH, CDR2 LQKENI. The TCR was taken from a man younger than 30 in good health. Sequencing used naive CD4+ T cells sorted from blood. Regarding subset: CD45RA+ positively selected. This rearrangement joins TRBV18 to TRBJ2-3, with 8 bases matching TRBD2. The chain's CDR3 is CASSPFSGGRGTDTQYF. The CDR3 DNA reads as TGTGCCAGCTCACCCTTCAGCGGGGGCCGAGGGACAGATACGCAGTATTTT.